These 5 T cell receptor beta chains were all obtained from the same sample, sequenced in a study of early T cells in non-severe SARS-CoV-2 infection. From the 5' RACE reads, TCRdb called clonotypes with MiXCR, one entry per CDR3 protein. The top ten clones hold approximately 12% of a sample with 20,000 to 25,000 distinct CDR3 sequences, roughly 5% of them seen once. The sequencing sample was made of whole blood. These receptors all stem from an adult who was a healthcare worker with PCR-confirmed SARS-CoV-2 infection or an uninfected control (not recorded which).

As regards this clonotype: This may be a read error: a much more frequent sequence differs by one nucleotide. The V call is TRBV7-2, the J call TRBJ2-1, with 10 bases aligning to TRBD2. After removal of 4 bases from V and 8 bases from J, the junction contained 8 bases not matched to a gene. The CDR3 runs 15 residues. CDR1 and CDR2 (germline): SGHTA, FQGNSA. CDR3 amino acids: CASSSLISGRHEQFF. The CDR3 nucleotides read TGTGCCAGCAGCTCTCTGATTAGCGGGAGGCATGAGCAGTTCTTC. Supplemented by reference TRBV7-2 and TRBJ2-1, the full variable domain reads GAGVSQSPSNKVTEKGKDVELRCDPISGHTALYWYRQSLGQGLEFLIYFQGNSAPDKSGLPSDRFSAERTGGSVSTLTIQRTQQEDSAVYLCASSSLISGRHEQFFGPGTRLTVL.

This clonotype was detected only a few times. The gene calls are TRBV11-2 and TRBJ2-1; D is ambiguous. The CDR3 covers 16 residues. The V gene lost 3 bases and the J gene lost 6 bases, with 18 bases spanning the gap. Germline CDR1 reads SGHAT; CDR2 reads FQNNGV. The CDR3 loop is CASSLTPTLAPNEQFF. The CDR3 DNA sequence: TGTGCCAGCAGCTTGACGCCTACCCTGGCTCCCAATGAGCAGTTCTTC.

This clonotype showed up just a few times. The chain uses TRBV10-3 and TRBJ2-1; the D gene is possibly TRBD1 (6 bases). The germline gives CDR1 ENHRY, CDR2 SYGVKD. V was clipped by 4 bases and J by 8 bases, with 12 bases between them. This CDR3 has 13 residues. The CDR3 region is CAISATGFDEQFF. The CDR3 nucleotides read TGTGCCATCAGTGCTACAGGGTTCGATGAGCAGTTCTTC.

This clonotype came up many times. The gene calls are TRBV14 and TRBJ2-3; 13 positions match TRBD2. The V segment lost 6 bases and the J segment 6 bases; nucleotides outside the gene matches: 9. Germline-derived CDR1 and CDR2 are SGHDN and FVKESK. The CDR3 is 16 residues long. The CDR3 loop is CASRTSTSGRNDTQYF. The CDR3 DNA is TGTGCCAGCAGGACTTCGACTAGCGGGAGGAATGATACGCAGTATTTT.

The sample holds a few counts of this clonotype. The chain recombines TRBV11-2 with TRBJ2-3; D is undetermined. CDR1 SGHAT and CDR2 FQNNGV come from the germline V gene. Between the trimmed V and J ends, which lost 5 bases and 11 bases, there was a span of 14 bases. The CDR3 extends over 12 amino acids. CDR3: CASSQPWVRQYF. The CDR3 region has the DNA TGTGCCAGCAGCCAGCCCTGGGTGAGGCAGTATTTT.